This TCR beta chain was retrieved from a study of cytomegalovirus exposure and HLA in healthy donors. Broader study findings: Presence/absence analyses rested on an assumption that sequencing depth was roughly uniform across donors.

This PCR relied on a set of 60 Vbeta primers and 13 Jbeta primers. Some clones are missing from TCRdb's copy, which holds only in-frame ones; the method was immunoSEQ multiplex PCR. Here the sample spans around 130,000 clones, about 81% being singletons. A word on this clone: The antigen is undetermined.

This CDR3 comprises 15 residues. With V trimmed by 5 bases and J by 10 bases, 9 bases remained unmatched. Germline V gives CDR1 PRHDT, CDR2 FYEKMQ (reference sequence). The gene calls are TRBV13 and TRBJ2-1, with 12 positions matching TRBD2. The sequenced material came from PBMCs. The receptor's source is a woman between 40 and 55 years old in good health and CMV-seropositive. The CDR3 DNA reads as TGTGCCAGCAGCGGTACTAGCGGGAGGCTCAGGGAGCAGTTCTTC. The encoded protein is CASSGTSGRLREQFF.